Below, one T cell receptor beta chain is given with its context. The antigen is undetermined. The CDR3 totals 16 residues. Germline trimming cut 3 bases from V and 3 bases from J; bases unmatched to any gene: 2. Germline CDR1 and CDR2: SGHDN and FVKESK. The data were taken from a study of shared clonotypes between healthy human individuals. Study outcomes and limitations: The naive CD4 repertoires of several donors were compared, and about 5% of clonotypes were shared.

Clones were sequenced by immunoSEQ multiplex PCR, and TCRdb holds only the in-frame ones, with some missing. The sample carries roughly 1,600,000 clones, approximately 98.5% recorded once. Sequencing was done on a sample of naive CD4+ T cells sorted from blood. Subset given: CD45RA+ positively selected. V and J are TRBV14 and TRBJ2-2; TRBD2 matches at 12 bases. This receptor was taken from a man aged 30 to 39 in good health. The CDR3 DNA is TGTGCCAGCAGCCAGACTAGCGGGAGAGACACCGGGGAGCTGTTTTTT. Translation gives CASSQTSGRDTGELFF.